The rows below give T cell receptor beta chains drawn from one sample of a study of beta chain features in type 1 diabetes. Assay: immunoSEQ multiplex PCR; the TCRdb copy retains only in-frame clones and omits some. Here the sample spans 200,000 to 300,000 clones, 25% to 35% being singletons. The sequencing sample was made of central memory CD4+ T cells from blood. The receptors derive from a man aged 30 to 39 in good health. CDR3s include the opening cysteine and the closing phenylalanine or tryptophan. A D gene is named only where the DNA matches it firmly. The listing skips clone size in some rows; elsewhere it reads once, few, many or a size class.

d_call,v_call,clone_size,j_call,cdr3_aa,cdr3_nt
TRBD2,TRBV2,-,TRBJ2-1,CATTSGIYNEQFF,TGTGCCACCACTAGCGGCATCTACAATGAGCAGTTCTTC
-,TRBV7-9,-,TRBJ2-1,CASNVFGEQFF,TGTGCCAGCAACGTCTTTGGCGAGCAGTTCTTC
-,TRBV2,-,TRBJ1-1,CASKKAAEAFF,TGTGCCAGCAAGAAGGCTGCTGAAGCTTTCTTT
-,TRBV20-1,few,TRBJ2-5,CSARDQETQYF,TGCAGTGCTAGAGATCAGGAGACCCAGTACTTC
TRBD1,TRBV6-1,-,TRBJ2-2,CASSEWDRADTGELFF,TGTGCCAGCAGTGAATGGGACAGGGCGGACACCGGGGAGCTGTTTTTT
-,TRBV30,-,TRBJ1-1,CAWTRRDRMNTEAFF,TGTGCCTGGACCCGACGGGATAGGATGAACACTGAAGCTTTCTTT
-,TRBV2,few,TRBJ1-5,CASRETLPQPQHF,TGTGCCAGCAGGGAGACGCTTCCCCAGCCCCAGCATTTT
-,TRBV7-2,few,TRBJ2-7,CASSPPGSGEQYF,TGTGCCAGCAGCCCGCCCGGGAGTGGGGAGCAGTACTTC
-,TRBV21-1,few,TRBJ1-6,CASSKSRAGYNSPLHF,TGTGCCAGCAGCAAAAGCCGTGCCGGCTATAATTCACCCCTCCACTTT
-,TRBV4-2,many,TRBJ2-7,CASSQGQGHRYEQYF,TGTGCCAGCAGCCAAGGCCAGGGACACCGATACGAGCAGTACTTC
TRBD1,TRBV29-1,few,TRBJ1-1,CSVPHRGMNTEAFF,TGCAGCGTTCCCCACAGGGGAATGAACACTGAAGCTTTCTTT
-,TRBV19,few,TRBJ2-5,CASSPPGDRAGGTQYF,TGTGCCAGTAGTCCCCCAGGTGATCGGGCCGGTGGGACCCAGTACTTC
-,TRBV30,-,TRBJ1-5,CDWSDDSNQPQHF,TGTGACTGGAGTGATGATAGCAATCAGCCCCAGCATTTT
-,TRBV4-3,-,TRBJ1-3,CASSQGTYSGNTIYF,TGCGCCAGCAGCCAAGGGACCTACTCTGGAAACACCATATATTTT
-,TRBV29-1,-,TRBJ1-1,CSGLQGPNTEAFF,TGCAGCGGACTACAGGGCCCAAACACTGAAGCTTTCTTT
-,TRBV9,few,TRBJ2-2,CASSGDTRSTGELFF,TGTGCCAGCAGCGGCGATACTAGGTCCACCGGGGAGCTGTTTTTT
-,TRBV6-6,-,TRBJ2-3,CASSYRGYPTDTQYF,TGTGCCAGCAGTTACCGGGGCTATCCCACAGATACGCAGTATTTT
-,TRBV19,-,TRBJ2-3,CASSAGQTDTQYF,TGTGCCAGTAGTGCGGGACAGACAGATACGCAGTATTTT
-,TRBV19,few,TRBJ1-2,CASRTQHIGYTF,TGTGCCAGTAGAACACAACATATAGGCTACACCTTC
-,TRBV30,many,TRBJ2-7,CAWDRFGEQYF,TGTGCCTGGGACCGCTTCGGCGAGCAGTACTTC
TRBD1,TRBV6-5,many,TRBJ2-5,CASSLPDRDETQYF,TGTGCCAGCAGTTTACCGGACAGGGACGAGACCCAGTACTTC
-,TRBV9,-,TRBJ2-2,CASSRVNTGELFF,TGTGCCAGCAGTAGGGTGAACACCGGGGAGCTGTTTTTT
-,TRBV5-1,few,TRBJ2-7,CASSLRVSYEQYF,TGCGCCAGCAGCTTGCGGGTCTCCTACGAGCAGTACTTC
-,TRBV21-1,few,TRBJ2-4,CATIRSNIQYF,TGTGCCACGATCAGGTCAAACATTCAGTACTTC
-,TRBV2,once,TRBJ2-3,CASAPRGTDTQYF,TGTGCCAGCGCCCCCCGGGGGACAGATACGCAGTATTTT
-,TRBV7-2,-,TRBJ1-2,CASSFTENGGYTF,TGTGCCAGCAGCTTCACAGAGAACGGGGGCTACACCTTC
-,TRBV6-6,-,TRBJ2-3,CASSPGRTLGTDTQYF,TGTGCCAGCAGTCCTGGACGGACCTTGGGGACAGATACGCAGTATTTT
TRBD1,TRBV2,-,TRBJ1-2,CASSDWTGGVGGYTF,TGTGCCAGCAGTGACTGGACAGGCGGAGTGGGCGGCTACACCTTC
TRBD2,TRBV28,few,TRBJ2-1,CASKTGTISYNEQFF,TGTGCCAGCAAAACCGGGACTATCTCCTACAATGAGCAGTTCTTC
-,TRBV6-1,-,TRBJ1-6,CASNQGAYNSPLHF,TGTGCCAGCAACCAGGGCGCCTATAATTCACCCCTCCACTTT
-,TRBV7-2,-,TRBJ2-1,CASSRTGYNEQFF,TGTGCCAGCAGCAGGACCGGCTACAATGAGCAGTTCTTC